This TCR beta chain was retrieved from a study of monozygotic twins with inflammatory bowel disease. Study outcomes and limitations: Twins classed as concordant or discordant showed no difference in repertoire similarity, possibly from limited power.

Each donor gave 2.5 to 3 ml of peripheral blood. No sorting of T cells preceded isolation of total RNA from whole blood. After re-calling the 5' RACE reads, TCRdb lists one entry per CDR3 protein, DNA absent. This sample's clone table lists fewer than 450,000 distinct CDR3 sequences. As regards this clonotype: The target antigen is unknown.

CDR3 length: 15 amino acids. This TCR was recovered from a human donor with ulcerative colitis or Crohn's disease, or a healthy co-twin of an affected twin (not recorded which). Sequencing input: blood. The rearrangement links TRBV12-3 or TRBV12-4 to TRBJ2-7; no DNA is available, so the TRBD1 call from TCRdb remains unchecked. The CDR3 region is CASSLNSVRGYEQYF.